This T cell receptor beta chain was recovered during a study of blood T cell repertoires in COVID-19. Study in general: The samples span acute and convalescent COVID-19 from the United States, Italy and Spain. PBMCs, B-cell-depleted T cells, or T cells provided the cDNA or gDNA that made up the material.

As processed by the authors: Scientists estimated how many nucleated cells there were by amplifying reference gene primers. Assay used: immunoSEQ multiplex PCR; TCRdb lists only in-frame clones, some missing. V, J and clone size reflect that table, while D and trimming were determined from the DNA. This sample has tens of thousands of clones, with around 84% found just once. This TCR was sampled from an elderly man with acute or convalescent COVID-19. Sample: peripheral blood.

CDR3 coding DNA: TGTGCCAGCAGGCCACAGGGAAAGCCTAACTATGGCTACACCTTC. This gives the protein CASRPQGKPNYGYTF. V gene TRBV28 combines with J gene TRBJ1-2; D might be TRBD1 (6 bases). Trimming shortened V by 6 bases and J by 0 bases, and 14 bases separated the two germline ends. Germline-derived CDR1 and CDR2 are MDHEN and SYDVKM. CDR3 length: 15 amino acids.